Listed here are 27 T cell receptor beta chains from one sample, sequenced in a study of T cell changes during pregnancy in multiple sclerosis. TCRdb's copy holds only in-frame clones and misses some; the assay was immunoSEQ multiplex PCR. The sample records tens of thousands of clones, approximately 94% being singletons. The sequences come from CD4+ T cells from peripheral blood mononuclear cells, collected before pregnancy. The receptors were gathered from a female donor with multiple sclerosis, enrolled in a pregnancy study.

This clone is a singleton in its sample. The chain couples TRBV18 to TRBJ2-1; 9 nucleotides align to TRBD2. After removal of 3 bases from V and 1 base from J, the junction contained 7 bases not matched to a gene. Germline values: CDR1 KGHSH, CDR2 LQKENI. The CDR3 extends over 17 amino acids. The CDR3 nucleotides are TGTGCCAGCTCACCTTTTAGCGGGAGAGGTTCCTACAATGAGCAGTTCTTC. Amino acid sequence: CASSPFSGRGSYNEQFF. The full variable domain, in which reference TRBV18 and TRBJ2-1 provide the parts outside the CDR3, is NAGVMQNPRHLVRRRGQEARLRCSPMKGHSHVYWYRQLPEEGLKFMVYLQKENIIDESGMPKERFSAEFPKEGPSILRIQQVVRGDSAAYFCASSPFSGRGSYNEQFFGPGTRLTVL.

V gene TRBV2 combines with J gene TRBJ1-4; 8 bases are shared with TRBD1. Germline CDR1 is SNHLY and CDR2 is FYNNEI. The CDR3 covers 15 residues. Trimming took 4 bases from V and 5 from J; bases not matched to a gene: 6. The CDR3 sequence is CASSARTGRNEKLFF. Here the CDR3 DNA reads TGTGCCAGCAGTGCCCGGACAGGGAGGAATGAAAAACTGTTTTTT.

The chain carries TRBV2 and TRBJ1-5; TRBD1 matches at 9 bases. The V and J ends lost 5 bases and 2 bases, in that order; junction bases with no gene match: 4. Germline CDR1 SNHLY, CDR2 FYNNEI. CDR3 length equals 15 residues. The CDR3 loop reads CASSNRGHGNQPQHF. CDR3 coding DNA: TGTGCCAGCAGTAACAGGGGGCACGGCAATCAGCCCCAGCATTTT.

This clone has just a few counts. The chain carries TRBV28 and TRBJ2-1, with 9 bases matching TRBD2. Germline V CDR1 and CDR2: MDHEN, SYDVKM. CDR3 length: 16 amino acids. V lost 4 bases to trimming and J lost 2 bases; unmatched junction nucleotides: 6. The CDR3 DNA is TGTGCCAGCAGTTCCTCGGGACTAGCACCCTACAATGAGCAGTTCTTC. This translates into CASSSSGLAPYNEQFF.

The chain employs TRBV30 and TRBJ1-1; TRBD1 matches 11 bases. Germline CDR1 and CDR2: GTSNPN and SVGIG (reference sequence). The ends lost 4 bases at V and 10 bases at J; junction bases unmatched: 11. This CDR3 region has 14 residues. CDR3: CAWKRDRGLKGAFF. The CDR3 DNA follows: TGTGCCTGGAAACGGGACAGGGGGTTGAAGGGAGCTTTCTTT.

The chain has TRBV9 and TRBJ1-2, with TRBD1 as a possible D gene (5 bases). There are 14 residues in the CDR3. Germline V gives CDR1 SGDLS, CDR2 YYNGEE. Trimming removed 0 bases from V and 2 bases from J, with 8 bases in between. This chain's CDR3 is CASSVVSGNYGYTF. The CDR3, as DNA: TGTGCCAGCAGCGTAGTGTCAGGGAACTATGGCTACACCTTC. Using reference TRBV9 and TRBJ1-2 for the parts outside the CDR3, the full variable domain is DSGVTQTPKHLITATGQRVTLRCSPRSGDLSVYWYQQSLDQGLQFLIQYYNGEERAKGNILERFSAQQFPDLHSELNLSSLELGDSALYFCASSVVSGNYGYTFGSGTRLTVV.

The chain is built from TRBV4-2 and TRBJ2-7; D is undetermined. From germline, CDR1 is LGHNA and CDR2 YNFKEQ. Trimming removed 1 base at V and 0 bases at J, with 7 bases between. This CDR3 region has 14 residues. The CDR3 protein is CASSQAGGSYEQYF. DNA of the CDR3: TGTGCCAGCAGCCAAGCCGGCGGCTCCTACGAGCAGTACTTC.

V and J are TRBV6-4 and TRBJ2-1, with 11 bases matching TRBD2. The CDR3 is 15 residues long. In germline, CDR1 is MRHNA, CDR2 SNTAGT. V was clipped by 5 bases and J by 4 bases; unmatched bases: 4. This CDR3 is CASSPGTSGYNEQFF. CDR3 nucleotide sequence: TGTGCCAGCAGTCCCGGGACTAGCGGTTACAATGAGCAGTTCTTC.

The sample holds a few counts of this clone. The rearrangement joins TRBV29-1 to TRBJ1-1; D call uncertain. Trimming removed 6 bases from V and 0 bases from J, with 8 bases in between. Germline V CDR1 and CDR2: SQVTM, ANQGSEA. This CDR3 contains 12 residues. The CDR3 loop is CSVEGMNTEAFF. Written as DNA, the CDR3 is TGCAGCGTAGAGGGCATGAACACTGAAGCTTTCTTT.

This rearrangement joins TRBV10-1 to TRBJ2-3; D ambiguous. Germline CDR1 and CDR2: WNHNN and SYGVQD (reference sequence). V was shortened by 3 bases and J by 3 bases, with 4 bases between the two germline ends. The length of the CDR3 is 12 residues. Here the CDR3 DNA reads TGCGCCAGCAGTGACGGGACAGATACGCAGTATTTT. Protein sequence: CASSDGTDTQYF.

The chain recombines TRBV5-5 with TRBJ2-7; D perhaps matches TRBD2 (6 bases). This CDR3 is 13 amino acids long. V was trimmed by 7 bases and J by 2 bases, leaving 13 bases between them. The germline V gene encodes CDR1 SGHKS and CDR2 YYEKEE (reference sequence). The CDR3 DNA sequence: TGTGCCAGCGGGTTGGCGGGGACCTACGAGCAGTACTTC. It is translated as CASGLAGTYEQYF.

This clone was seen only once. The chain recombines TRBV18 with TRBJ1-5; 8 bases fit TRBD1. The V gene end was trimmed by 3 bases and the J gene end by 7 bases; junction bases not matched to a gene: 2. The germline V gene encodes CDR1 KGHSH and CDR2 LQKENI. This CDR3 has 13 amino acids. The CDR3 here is CASSPDRDQPQHF. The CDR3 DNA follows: TGTGCCAGCTCACCGGACAGGGACCAGCCCCAGCATTTT.

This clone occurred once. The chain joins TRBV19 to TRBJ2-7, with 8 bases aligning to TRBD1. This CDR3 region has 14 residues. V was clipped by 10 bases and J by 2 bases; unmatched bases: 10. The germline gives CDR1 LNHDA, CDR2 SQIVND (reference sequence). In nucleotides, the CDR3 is TGTGCCACCAGGGCCCAACAGGGGGCCTACGAGCAGTACTTC. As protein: CATRAQQGAYEQYF.

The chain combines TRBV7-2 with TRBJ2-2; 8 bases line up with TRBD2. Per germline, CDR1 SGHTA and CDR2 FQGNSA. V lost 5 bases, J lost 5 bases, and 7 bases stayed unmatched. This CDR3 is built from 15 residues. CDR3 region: CASSPGTRRTGELFF. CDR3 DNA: TGTGCCAGCAGCCCCGGGACTAGGAGGACCGGGGAGCTGTTTTTT.

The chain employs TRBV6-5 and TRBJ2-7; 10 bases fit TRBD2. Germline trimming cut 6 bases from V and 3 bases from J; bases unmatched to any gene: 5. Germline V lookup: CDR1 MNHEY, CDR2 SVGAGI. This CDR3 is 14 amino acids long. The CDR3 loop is CASRGLAEYYEQYF. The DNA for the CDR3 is TGTGCCAGCAGAGGACTAGCGGAGTACTACGAGCAGTACTTC.

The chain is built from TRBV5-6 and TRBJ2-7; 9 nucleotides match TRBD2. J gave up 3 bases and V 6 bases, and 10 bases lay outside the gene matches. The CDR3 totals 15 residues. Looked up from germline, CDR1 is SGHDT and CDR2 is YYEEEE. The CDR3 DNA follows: TGTGCCAGCATCGGGGCGCTAGCGGGGTTCTACGAGCAGTACTTC. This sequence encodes CASIGALAGFYEQYF.

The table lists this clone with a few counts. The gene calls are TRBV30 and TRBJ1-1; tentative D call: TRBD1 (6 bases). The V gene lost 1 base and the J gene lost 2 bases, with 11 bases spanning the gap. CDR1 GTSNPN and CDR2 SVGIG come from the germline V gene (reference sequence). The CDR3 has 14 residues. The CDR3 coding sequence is TGTGCCTGGAGTGCCGGGACACTTAACACTGAAGCTTTCTTT. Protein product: CAWSAGTLNTEAFF. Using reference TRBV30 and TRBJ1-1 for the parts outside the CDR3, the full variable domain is SQTIHQWPATLVQPVGSPLSLECTVEGTSNPNLYWYRQAAGRGLQLLFYSVGIGQISSEVPQNLSASRPQDRQFILSSKKLLLSDSGFYLCAWSAGTLNTEAFFGQGTRLTVV.

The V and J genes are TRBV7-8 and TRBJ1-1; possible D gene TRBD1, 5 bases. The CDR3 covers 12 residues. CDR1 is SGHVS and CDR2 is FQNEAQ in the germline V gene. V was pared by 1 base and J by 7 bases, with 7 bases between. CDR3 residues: CASSLVGVEAFF. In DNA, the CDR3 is TGTGCCAGCAGCTTAGTAGGGGTTGAAGCTTTCTTT.

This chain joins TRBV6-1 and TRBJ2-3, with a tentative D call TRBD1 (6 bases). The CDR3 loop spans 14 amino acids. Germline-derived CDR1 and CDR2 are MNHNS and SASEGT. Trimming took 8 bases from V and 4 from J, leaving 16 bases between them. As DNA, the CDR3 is TGTGCCAGCGGTCCTAGAACAGGGTCAGATACGCAGTATTTT. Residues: CASGPRTGSDTQYF.

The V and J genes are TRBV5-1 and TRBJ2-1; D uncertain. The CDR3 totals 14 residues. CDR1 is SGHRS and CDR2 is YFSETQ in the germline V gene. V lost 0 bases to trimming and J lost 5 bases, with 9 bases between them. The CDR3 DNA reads TGCGCCAGCAGCTTGGCTGGTAACAACAATGAGCAGTTCTTC. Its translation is CASSLAGNNNEQFF.

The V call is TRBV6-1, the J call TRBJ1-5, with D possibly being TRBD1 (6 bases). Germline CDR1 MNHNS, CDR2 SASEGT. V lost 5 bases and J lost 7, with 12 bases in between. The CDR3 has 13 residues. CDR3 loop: CASSFRGGQPQHF. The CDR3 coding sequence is TGTGCCAGCAGTTTCAGGGGTGGGCAGCCCCAGCATTTT.

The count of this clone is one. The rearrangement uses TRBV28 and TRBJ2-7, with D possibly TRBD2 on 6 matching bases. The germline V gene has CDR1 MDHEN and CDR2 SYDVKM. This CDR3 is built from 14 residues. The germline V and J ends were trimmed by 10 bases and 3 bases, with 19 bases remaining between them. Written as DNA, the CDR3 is TGTGCCACCCGGTGGGCGGGTAGCGGCTACGAGCAGTACTTC. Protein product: CATRWAGSGYEQYF.

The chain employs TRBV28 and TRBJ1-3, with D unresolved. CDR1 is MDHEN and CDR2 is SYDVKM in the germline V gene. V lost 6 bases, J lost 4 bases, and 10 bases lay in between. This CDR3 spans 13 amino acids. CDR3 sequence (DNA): TGTGCCAGCAGCATCGGGTGGGGAAACACCATATATTTT. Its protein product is CASSIGWGNTIYF.

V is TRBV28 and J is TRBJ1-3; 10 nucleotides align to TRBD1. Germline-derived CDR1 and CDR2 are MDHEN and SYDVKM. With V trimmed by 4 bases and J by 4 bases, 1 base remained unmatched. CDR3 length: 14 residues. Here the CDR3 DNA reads TGTGCCAGCAGTTCGACAGGGGGCGGAAACACCATATATTTT. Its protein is CASSSTGGGNTIYF.

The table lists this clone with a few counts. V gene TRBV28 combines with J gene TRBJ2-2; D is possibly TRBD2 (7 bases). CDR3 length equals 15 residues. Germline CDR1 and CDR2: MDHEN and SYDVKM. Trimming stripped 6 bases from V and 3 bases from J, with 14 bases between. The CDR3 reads CASSPGGPHTGELFF. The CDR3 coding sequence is TGTGCCAGCAGCCCCGGGGGGCCCCACACCGGGGAGCTGTTTTTT.

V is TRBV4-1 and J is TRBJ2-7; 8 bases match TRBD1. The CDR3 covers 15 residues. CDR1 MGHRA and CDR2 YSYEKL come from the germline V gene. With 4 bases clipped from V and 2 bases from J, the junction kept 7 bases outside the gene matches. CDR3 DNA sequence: TGCGCCAGCAGCCTTGAGGACAGGGATGCCTACGAGCAGTACTTC. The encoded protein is CASSLEDRDAYEQYF.

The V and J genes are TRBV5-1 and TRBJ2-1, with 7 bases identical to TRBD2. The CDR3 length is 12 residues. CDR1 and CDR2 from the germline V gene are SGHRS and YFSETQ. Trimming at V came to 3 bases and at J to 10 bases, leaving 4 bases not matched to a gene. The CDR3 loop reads CASSSEGGEQFF. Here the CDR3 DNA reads TGCGCCAGCAGCTCCGAGGGAGGGGAGCAGTTCTTC. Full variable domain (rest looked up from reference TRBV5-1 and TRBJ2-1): KAGVTQTPRYLIKTRGQQVTLSCSPISGHRSVSWYQQTPGQGLQFLFEYFSETQRNKGNFPGRFSGRQFSNSRSEMNVSTLELGDSALYLCASSSEGGEQFFGPGTRLTVL.